The clone carrying this TCR beta chain was seen once. Antigen specificity is unknown. This sample is part of a study of siplizumab effects on memory and regulatory T cells. Findings of the study overall: Roughly 75-97% of proliferating CD4+ or CD8+ clones lacked a naive or memory phenotype that could be assigned. Siplizumab significantly reduced alloreactive sequences traceable to unstimulated CD4+ memory cells. The alloresponse seemed to draw substantially on naive T cells, which appeared more diverse than memory cells. The study did not confirm that proliferating Tregs from siplizumab cultures were suppressive.

V lost 11 bases to trimming and J lost 6 bases, with 25 bases between them. The germline V gene encodes CDR1 MDHEN and CDR2 SYDVKM. The CDR3 is made up of 16 amino acids. TCRdb's table, derived via immunoSEQ multiplex PCR, lists solely in-frame clones and lacks some. Among approximately 100,000 clones listed, around 93% were seen once. Sequenced input: non-Treg CD4+ T cells sorted from blood. The receptor's source is a human donor in good health. This chain links TRBV28 with TRBJ2-2; TRBD2 is a possible D gene (6 bases). The CDR3 reads CAGARQRGDFAGELFF. The CDR3 DNA reads as TGTGCCGGGGCGAGGCAACGCGGGGATTTTGCCGGGGAGCTGTTTTTT. Combining the CDR3 with reference TRBV28 and TRBJ2-2 gives the whole variable domain DVKVTQSSRYLVKRTGEKVFLECVQDMDHENMFWYRQDPGLGLRLIYFSYDVKMKEKGDIPEGYSVSREKKERFSLILESASTNQTSMYLCAGARQRGDFAGELFFGEGSRLTVL.